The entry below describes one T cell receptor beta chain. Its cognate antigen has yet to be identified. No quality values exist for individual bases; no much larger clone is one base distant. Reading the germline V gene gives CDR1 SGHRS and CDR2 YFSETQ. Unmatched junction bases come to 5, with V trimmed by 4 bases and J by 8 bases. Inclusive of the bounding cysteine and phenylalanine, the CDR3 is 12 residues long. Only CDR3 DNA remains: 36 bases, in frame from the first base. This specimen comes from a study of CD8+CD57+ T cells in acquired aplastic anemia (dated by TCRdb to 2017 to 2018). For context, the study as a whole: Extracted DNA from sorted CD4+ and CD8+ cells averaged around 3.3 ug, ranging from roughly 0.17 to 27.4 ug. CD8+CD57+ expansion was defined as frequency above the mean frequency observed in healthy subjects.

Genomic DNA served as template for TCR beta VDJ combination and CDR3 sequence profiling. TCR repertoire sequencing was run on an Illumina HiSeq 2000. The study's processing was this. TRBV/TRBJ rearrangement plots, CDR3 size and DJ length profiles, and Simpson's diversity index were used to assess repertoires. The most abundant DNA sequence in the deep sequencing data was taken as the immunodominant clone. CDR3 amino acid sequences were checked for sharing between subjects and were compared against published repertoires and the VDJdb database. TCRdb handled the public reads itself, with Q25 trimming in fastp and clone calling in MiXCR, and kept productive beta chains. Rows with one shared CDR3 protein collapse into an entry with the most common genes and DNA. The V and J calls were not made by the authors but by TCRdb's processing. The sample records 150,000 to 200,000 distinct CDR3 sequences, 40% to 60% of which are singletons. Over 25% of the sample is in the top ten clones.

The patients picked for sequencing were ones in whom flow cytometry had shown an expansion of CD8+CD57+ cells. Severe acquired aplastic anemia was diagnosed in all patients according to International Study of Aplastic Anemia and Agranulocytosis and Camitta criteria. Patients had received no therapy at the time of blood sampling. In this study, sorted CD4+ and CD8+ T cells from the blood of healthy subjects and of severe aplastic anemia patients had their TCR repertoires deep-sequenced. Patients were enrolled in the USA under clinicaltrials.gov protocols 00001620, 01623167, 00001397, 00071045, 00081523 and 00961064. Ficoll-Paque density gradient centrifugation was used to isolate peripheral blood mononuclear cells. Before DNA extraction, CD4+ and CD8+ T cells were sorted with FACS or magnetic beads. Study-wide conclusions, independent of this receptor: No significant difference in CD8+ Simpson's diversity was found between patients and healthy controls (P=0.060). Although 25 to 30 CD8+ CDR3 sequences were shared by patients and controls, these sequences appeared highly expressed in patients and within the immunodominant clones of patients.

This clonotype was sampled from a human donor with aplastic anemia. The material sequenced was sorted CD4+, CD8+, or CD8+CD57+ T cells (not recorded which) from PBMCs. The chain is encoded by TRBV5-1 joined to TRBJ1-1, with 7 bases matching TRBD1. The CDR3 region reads CASSPETGEAFF. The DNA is TGCGCCAGCAGCCCAGAGACAGGGGAAGCTTTCTTT.